This T cell receptor beta chain originates from a study of T cells after yellow fever vaccination (dated by TCRdb to between 2017 and 2020). General notes on the study: The SMART-Seq v4 Ultra Low Input RNA kit was used to prepare libraries from fractions with low cell numbers. Bulk TCR alpha and beta repertoires were sequenced longitudinally to track T-cell clones before and after primary and booster YFV17D yellow fever vaccination. Two healthy male donors, one aged 18 to 29 and one aged 30 to 40 years, made up the cohort. Bulk PBMC replicates and cell subsets were isolated from blood drawn at multiple timepoints before and after both primary and secondary immunization.

Remarks on this clonotype: What antigen it recognizes has not been identified. It has no much larger one-base neighbor in the sample; base qualities were not kept.

The run used an Illumina NovaSeq 6000. TCR cDNA was synthesized by 5'RACE template switching, through which a universal primer site and unique molecular identifiers were introduced. cDNA synthesis was primed from both the TCR alpha and TCR beta constant segments. Two PCR steps were used to amplify libraries, with sample barcodes and sequencing adapters being added in the second step. Sequencing of the libraries was done on either Illumina HiSeq 2500 (2x100 bp) or NovaSeq (2x150 bp). Per the authors' processing: Demultiplexing of reads and collapsing into UMI consensus sequences were performed with MIGEC, and V(D)J alignment was carried out with MiXCR. Vaccine-responding clonotypes were identified with edgeR using replicate PBMC samples, with FDR below 0.01 and a log2 fold change above 5 up to day 15 being required. CD4 or CD8 identity was assigned to each bulk clonotype according to whether the clonotype was present at higher abundance in the sequenced CD4 repertoire or the sequenced CD8 repertoire. TCRdb trimmed the raw reads at Q25, called clones with MiXCR and kept productive beta chains. Merged by CDR3 protein, the rows form single entries marked with the most common genes and DNA. The V and J calls follow TCRdb's processing rather than the paper's. The sample includes approximately 300,000 distinct CDR3 sequences, with about 10% observed a single time. The top ten hold 3% to 4% of the sample.

On the study overall, not on this receptor specifically: Compared with the primary T-cell response, the secondary T-cell response was weaker but faster, peaking on day 5 rather than day 15. A small share of clonotypes was detected in both CD4 and CD8 compartments, with the overlap likely arising from convergent recombination. Because the study included only two donors, the extent to which the findings can be generalized is limited. Most clones expanded after primary vaccination (approximately 97% of CD4 and around 88% of CD8) were re-detected after the booster, suggesting that broad memory maintenance occurred. Computational filtering was required because FACS-sorted repertoires could contain abundant contaminating clonotypes from the bulk population.

In the paper's terms, the treatment or condition label means: live attenuated yellow fever vaccine strain. A standard Ficoll-Paque protocol was used to isolate PBMCs from peripheral blood. CD4 and CD8 T-cell fractions were isolated with Dynabeads CD4 and CD8 positive selection kits. TriZol was used to extract RNA from bulk PBMCs, from CD4 and CD8 fractions, and from dextramer-positive and dextramer-negative fractions. The CDR3 measures 15 amino acids from cysteine to phenylalanine. The read is trimmed to its CDR3 DNA, 45 bases read in frame from base 1. Germline trimming amounts to 8 bases on V and 0 bases on J, with 7 as the count of junction bases outside the gene matches. Per the germline V gene, MDHEN is the CDR1 and SYDVKM is the CDR2.

Specimen: CD4+ T cells sorted from PBMCs, collected 45 days after the yellow fever booster vaccination. The V gene is TRBV28 and the J gene is TRBJ1-3; 7 bases in the junction line up with TRBD1. This clonotype was sampled from a young man who received the YFV17D yellow fever vaccine. CDR3 protein: CASVGTAYSGNTIYF. The DNA sequence reads TGTGCCAGCGTCGGGACAGCGTACTCTGGAAACACCATATATTTT.